The 9 T cell receptor beta chains below all came from one sample that was sequenced in a study of T cells after yellow fever vaccination. Using its own MiXCR run on the 5' RACE reads, TCRdb lists one record per CDR3 protein. The sample includes under 55,000 distinct CDR3 sequences, approximately 6.3% seen only once; the top ten take 15%. Sample: CD8+ T cells not binding an NS4B(214-222) dextramer, sorted from PBMCs, taken 45 days after the yellow fever booster vaccination. The receptors originated from a man aged 25-45 years who received the YFV17D yellow fever vaccine.

The table lists this clonotype with many counts. The V call is TRBV9, the J call TRBJ2-2, with 8 nucleotides matching TRBD2. The CDR3 extends over 20 amino acids. The trim removed 1 base at V and 4 bases at J, leaving 18 bases unmatched. Per germline, CDR1 SGDLS and CDR2 YYNGEE. The CDR3 DNA is TGTGCCAGCAGCGTACGTCCCACTAGCGGAGACTTCCCTGGCACCGGGGAGCTGTTTTTT. This encodes CASSVRPTSGDFPGTGELFF.

In this sample, this clonotype turned up many times. The chain employs TRBV10-3 and TRBJ2-5, with TRBD1 as a possible D gene (6 bases). CDR3 length: 15 amino acids. Germline CDR1 and CDR2: ENHRY and SYGVKD. V was cut by 0 bases and J by 0 bases, with 8 bases left in between. The CDR3 DNA is TGTGCCATCAGTGAGTCTTCAGGGGACCAAGAGACCCAGTACTTC. Residues: CAISESSGDQETQYF.

The chain is built from TRBV11-2 and TRBJ1-2; perhaps TRBD1 as D (6 bases). Germline V gene lookup returns CDR1 SGHAT and CDR2 FQNNGV. With 3 bases removed from V and 2 bases from J, the gap between germline ends came to 13 bases. The CDR3 loop spans 15 amino acids. This CDR3 is CASSLGGAGNYGYTF. The CDR3 DNA is TGTGCCAGCAGCTTGGGGGGGGCTGGGAACTATGGCTACACCTTC.

The table lists this clonotype with many counts. The chain uses TRBV15 and TRBJ2-7; 7 bases align to TRBD1. This CDR3 contains 15 residues. Germline V gene lookup returns CDR1 LNHNV and CDR2 YYDKDF (reference sequence). After removal of 0 bases from V and 7 bases from J, the junction contained 9 bases not matched to a gene. As DNA, the CDR3 is TGTGCCACCAGCAGAGAGTGGGACAGTTCTTCGGAGCAGTACTTC. It translates to CATSREWDSSSEQYF.

The table lists this clonotype with many counts. V is TRBV12-3 or TRBV12-4 and J is TRBJ2-3, with 9 bases matching TRBD2. The CDR3 sequence is 14 residues long. J was trimmed by 1 base and V by 5 bases; bases with no gene match: 1. The CDR3 DNA reads as TGTGCCAGCAGTCGGACTAGCGGCACAGATACGCAGTATTTT. It is translated as CASSRTSGTDTQYF.

This clonotype was counted at least ten times. V gene TRBV6-1 combines with J gene TRBJ2-1; 7 positions agree with TRBD1. The CDR3 consists of 15 residues. Germline lookup yields CDR1 MNHNS and CDR2 SASEGT. V shed 4 bases, J shed 1 base, and the junction held 4 bases outside the gene matches. This CDR3 reads CASSGPGGSYNEQFF. The DNA for the CDR3 is TGTGCCAGCAGTGGCCCAGGGGGATCCTACAATGAGCAGTTCTTC.

This clonotype was counted many times. The V and J genes are TRBV14 and TRBJ2-3, with D possibly being TRBD1 or TRBD2 (6 bases each). The CDR3 is 15 amino acids. Trimming left V 4 bases short and J 0 bases short, with 11 bases between. Germline V lookup: CDR1 SGHDN, CDR2 FVKESK. The CDR3, as DNA: TGTGCCAGCAGCCTCCAGGGGACTAGCACAGATACGCAGTATTTT. Amino acid sequence: CASSLQGTSTDTQYF. The full variable domain, its missing parts supplied by reference TRBV14 and TRBJ2-3, is EAGVTQFPSHSVIEKGQTVTLRCDPISGHDNLYWYRRVMGKEIKFLLHFVKESKQDESGMPNNRFLAERTGGTYSTLKVQPAELEDSGVYFCASSLQGTSTDTQYFGPGTRLTVL.

A note on this clonotype: A much larger clone is a single base away; this may be a read error. The genes are TRBV3-1 and TRBJ2-5; D unclear. Germline assignment: CDR1 LGHDT and CDR2 YNNKEL (reference sequence). The CDR3 consists of 13 residues. The CDR3, as DNA: TGTGCCAGCAGCCAGTCGATGCAAGAGTCCCAGTACTTC. Amino acid sequence: CASSQSMQESQYF.

This clonotype appeared many times. The chain employs TRBV28 and TRBJ2-3; 8 positions agree with TRBD2. This CDR3 has 18 residues. V lost 4 bases, J lost 5 bases, and 17 bases stayed unmatched. CDR1 MDHEN and CDR2 SYDVKM come from the germline V gene. Here the CDR3 reads CASSSLMPGERELDTQYF. The CDR3 DNA reads TGTGCCAGCAGTTCCCTAATGCCGGGGGAGCGGGAGTTAGATACGCAGTATTTT.